This T cell receptor beta chain is from a study of shared clonotypes between healthy human individuals. Deletions cut 6 bases from V and 3 bases from J, with 12 bases between. In germline, CDR1 is MDHEN, CDR2 SYDVKM. This CDR3 region has 13 residues. The naive CD8 fraction comprised CD45RO-negative cells positively selected for CCR7 and excluded terminally differentiated effector memory CD45RA+ cells. This table comes from immunoSEQ multiplex PCR, and its TCRdb copy is limited to in-frame clones, with some not included. The sample carries millions of clones, just under 95% recorded once. The sequence derives from a man aged 18 to 29 in good health. The genes are TRBV28 and TRBJ2-7, with D maybe TRBD1 (6 bases). The source material was naive CD8+ T cells sorted from blood. The chain's CDR3 is CASRLQGDYEQYF. CDR3 bases: TGTGCCAGCAGGTTACAGGGAGACTACGAGCAGTACTTC.